This TCR beta chain stems from a study of cytomegalovirus exposure and HLA in healthy donors. Study summary: Researchers found that about 84% of about 400 genotyped donors fell within the Caucasian-associated ancestry cluster. Study-level findings and limits: Apart from CMV serostatus, no immune exposure information was available. The authors judged a highly shared variant cluster likely a sequencing artifact.

The CDR3 is made up of 15 amino acids. The junction had 3 bases not matched to a gene; V was cut back by 5 bases and J by 2 bases. Germline loops: CDR1 SGHNT, CDR2 YENEEA. It was with 60 Vbeta and 13 Jbeta primers that the PCR ran. Sequenced by immunoSEQ multiplex PCR; TCRdb stores in-frame clones only, minus some. The data hold about 55,000 clones, with roughly 80% observed a single time. Regarding this clone: The antigen is undetermined.

Sequenced material: PBMCs. V is TRBV11-3 and J is TRBJ1-3; TRBD1 aligns across 10 bases. The sequence came from a man between 25 and 39 years old in good health and CMV-seronegative. The CDR3 loop is CASSKGTGAGNTIYF. As DNA, the CDR3 is TGTGCCAGCAGCAAAGGGACAGGGGCTGGAAACACCATATATTTT.